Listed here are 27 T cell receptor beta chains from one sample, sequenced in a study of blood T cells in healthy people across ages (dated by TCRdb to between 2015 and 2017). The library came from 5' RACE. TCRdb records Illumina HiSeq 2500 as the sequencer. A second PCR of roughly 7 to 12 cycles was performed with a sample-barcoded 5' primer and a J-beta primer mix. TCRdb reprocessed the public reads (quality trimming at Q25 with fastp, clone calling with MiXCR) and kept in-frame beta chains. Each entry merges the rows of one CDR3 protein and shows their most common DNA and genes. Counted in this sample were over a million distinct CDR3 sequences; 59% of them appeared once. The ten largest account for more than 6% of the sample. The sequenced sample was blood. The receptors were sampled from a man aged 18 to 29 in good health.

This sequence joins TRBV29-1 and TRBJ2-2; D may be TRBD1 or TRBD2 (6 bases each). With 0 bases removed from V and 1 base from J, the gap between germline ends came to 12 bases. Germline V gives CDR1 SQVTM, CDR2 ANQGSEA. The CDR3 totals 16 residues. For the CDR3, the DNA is TGCAGCGTTGAAGATCCGGGGGCTAGGAACACCGGGGAGCTGTTTTTT. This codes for CSVEDPGARNTGELFF.

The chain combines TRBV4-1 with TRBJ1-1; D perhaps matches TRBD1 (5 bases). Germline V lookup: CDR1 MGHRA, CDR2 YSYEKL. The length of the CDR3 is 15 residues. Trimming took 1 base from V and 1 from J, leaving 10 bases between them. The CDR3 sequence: CASSQGLTGNTEAFF. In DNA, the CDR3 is TGCGCCAGCAGCCAAGGACTCACAGGGAACACTGAAGCTTTCTTT.

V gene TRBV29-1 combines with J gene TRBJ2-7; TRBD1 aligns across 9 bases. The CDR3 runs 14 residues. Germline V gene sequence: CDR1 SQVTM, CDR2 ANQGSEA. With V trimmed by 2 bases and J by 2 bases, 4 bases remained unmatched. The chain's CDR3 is CSVEKGQGAYEQYF. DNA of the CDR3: TGCAGCGTTGAAAAGGGACAGGGTGCCTACGAGCAGTACTTC.

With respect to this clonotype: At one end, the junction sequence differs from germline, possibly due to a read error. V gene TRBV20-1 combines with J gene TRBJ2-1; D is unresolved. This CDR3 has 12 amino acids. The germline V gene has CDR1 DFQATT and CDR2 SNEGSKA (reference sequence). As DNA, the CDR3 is TGTCCAGCCAGGAGCTCCTACAATGAGCAGTTCTTC. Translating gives CPARSSYNEQFF.

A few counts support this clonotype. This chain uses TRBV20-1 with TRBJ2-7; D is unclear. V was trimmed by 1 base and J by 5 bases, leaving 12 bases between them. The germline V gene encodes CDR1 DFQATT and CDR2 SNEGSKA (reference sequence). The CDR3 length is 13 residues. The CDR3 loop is CSARGNLANEQYF. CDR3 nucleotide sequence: TGCAGTGCTAGAGGCAATCTGGCGAACGAGCAGTACTTC.

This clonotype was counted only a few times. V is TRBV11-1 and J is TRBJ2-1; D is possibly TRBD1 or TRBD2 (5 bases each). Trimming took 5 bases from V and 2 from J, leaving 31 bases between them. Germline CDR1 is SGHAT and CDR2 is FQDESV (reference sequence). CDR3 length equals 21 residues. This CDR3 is CASSHTIPGPQTSDTYNEQFF. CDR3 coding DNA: TGTGCCAGCAGCCATACTATACCGGGACCCCAAACCTCGGACACCTACAATGAGCAGTTCTTC.

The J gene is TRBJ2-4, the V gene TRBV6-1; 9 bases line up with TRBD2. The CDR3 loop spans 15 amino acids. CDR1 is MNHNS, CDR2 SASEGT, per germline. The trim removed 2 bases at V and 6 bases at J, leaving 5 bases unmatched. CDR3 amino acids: CASSEYAGGPNIQYF. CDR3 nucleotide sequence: TGTGCCAGCAGTGAATACGCGGGGGGGCCAAACATTCAGTACTTC.

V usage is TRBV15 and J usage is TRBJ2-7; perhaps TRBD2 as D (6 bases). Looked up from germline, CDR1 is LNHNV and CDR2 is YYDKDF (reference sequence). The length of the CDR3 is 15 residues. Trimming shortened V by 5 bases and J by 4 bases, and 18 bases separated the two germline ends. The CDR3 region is CATSLPAGRGYEQYF. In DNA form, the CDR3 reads TGTGCCACCAGCCTTCCGGCGGGGCGCGGGTACGAGCAGTACTTC.

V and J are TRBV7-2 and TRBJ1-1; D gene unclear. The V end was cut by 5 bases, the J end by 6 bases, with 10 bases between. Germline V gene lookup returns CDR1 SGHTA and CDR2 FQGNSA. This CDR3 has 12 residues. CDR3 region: CASSEGYAEAFF. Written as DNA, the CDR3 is TGTGCCAGCAGCGAAGGGTACGCTGAAGCTTTCTTT.

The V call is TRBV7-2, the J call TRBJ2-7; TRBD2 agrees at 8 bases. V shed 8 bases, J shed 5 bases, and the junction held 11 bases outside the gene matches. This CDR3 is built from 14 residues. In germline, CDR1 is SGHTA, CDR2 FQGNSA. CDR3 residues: CASYSTGGPDEQYF. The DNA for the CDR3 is TGTGCCAGCTACTCAACGGGGGGGCCCGACGAGCAGTACTTC.

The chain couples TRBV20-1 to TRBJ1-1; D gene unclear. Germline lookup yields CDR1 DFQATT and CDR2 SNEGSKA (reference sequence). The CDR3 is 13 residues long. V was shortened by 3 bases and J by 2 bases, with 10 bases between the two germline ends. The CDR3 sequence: CSASSGRNTEAFF. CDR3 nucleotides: TGCAGTGCTAGTAGTGGCAGAAACACTGAAGCTTTCTTT.

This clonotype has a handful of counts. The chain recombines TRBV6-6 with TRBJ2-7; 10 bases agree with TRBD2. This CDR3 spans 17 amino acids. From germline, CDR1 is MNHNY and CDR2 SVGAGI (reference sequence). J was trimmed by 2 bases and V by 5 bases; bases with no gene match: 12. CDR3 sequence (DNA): TGTGCCAGCAGTCTCGGGGCACTAGCGGGAAGCACCTACGAGCAGTACTTC. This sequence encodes CASSLGALAGSTYEQYF.

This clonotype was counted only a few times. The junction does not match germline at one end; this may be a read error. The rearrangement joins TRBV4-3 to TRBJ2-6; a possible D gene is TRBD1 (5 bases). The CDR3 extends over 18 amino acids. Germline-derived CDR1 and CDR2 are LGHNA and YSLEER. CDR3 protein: CASSQDEPGRWGANVLTF. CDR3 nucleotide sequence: TGCGCCAGCAGTCAAGATGAGCCAGGGCGTTGGGGGGCCAACGTCCTGACTTTC.

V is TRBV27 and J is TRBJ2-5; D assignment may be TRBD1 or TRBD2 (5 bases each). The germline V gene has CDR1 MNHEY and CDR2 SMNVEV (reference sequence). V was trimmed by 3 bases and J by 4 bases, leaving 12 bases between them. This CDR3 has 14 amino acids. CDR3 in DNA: TGTGCCAGCAGTTTCGAGGGGAAGGGAGAGACCCAGTACTTC. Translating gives CASSFEGKGETQYF.

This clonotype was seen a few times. In nucleotides, the CDR3 is TGTGCCGGCGAATTGTGGGGGGGCACAGATACGCAGTATTTT. The encoded protein is CAGELWGGTDTQYF. This chain links TRBV10-3 with TRBJ2-3; a possible D gene is TRBD2 (6 bases). The ends were cut back, 11 bases at V and 1 base at J, with 16 bases in the middle. The V gene's germline CDR1 is ENHRY and CDR2 SYGVKD. This CDR3 has 14 amino acids.

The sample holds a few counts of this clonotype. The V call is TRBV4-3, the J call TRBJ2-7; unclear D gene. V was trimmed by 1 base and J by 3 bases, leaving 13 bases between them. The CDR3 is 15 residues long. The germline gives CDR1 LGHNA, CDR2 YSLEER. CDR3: CASSQVGQPGYEQYF. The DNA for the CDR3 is TGCGCCAGCAGCCAAGTTGGCCAGCCGGGCTACGAGCAGTACTTC.

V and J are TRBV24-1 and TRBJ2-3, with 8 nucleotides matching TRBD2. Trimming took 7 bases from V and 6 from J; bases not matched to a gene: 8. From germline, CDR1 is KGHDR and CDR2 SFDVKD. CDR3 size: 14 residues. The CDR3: CATSSGGGSDTQYF. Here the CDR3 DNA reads TGTGCCACCAGCTCGGGAGGGGGTTCGGATACGCAGTATTTT.

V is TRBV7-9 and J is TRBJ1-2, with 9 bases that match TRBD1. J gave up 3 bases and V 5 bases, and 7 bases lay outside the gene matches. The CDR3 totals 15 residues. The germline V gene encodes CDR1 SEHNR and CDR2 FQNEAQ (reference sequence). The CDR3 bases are TGTGCCAGCAGCCTTGGACAGGGGATCGACTATGGCTACACCTTC. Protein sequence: CASSLGQGIDYGYTF.

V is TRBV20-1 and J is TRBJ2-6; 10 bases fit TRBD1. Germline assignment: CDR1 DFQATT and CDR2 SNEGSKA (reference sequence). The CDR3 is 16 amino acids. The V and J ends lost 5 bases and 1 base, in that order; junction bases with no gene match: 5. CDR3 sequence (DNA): TGCAGTGCTCAGGACAGGGGGGGATCTGGGGCCAACGTCCTGACTTTC. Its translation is CSAQDRGGSGANVLTF.

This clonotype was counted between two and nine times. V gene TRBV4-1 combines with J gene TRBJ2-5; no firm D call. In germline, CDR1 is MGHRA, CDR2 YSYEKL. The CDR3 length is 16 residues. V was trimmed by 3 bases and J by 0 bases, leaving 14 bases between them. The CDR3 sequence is CASSHEQSANQETQYF. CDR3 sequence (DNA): TGCGCCAGCAGCCACGAACAGAGCGCAAACCAAGAGACCCAGTACTTC.

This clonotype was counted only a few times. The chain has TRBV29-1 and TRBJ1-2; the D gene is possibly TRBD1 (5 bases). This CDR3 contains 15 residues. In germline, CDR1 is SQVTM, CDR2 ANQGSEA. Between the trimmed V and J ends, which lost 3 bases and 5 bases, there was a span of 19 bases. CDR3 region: CSVDDPDGAEYGYTF. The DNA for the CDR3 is TGCAGCGTTGATGATCCGGACGGGGCGGAGTATGGCTACACCTTC.

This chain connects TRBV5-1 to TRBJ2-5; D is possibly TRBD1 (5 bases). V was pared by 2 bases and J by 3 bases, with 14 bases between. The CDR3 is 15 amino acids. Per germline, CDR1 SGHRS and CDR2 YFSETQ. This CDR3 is CASSFADSPEETQYF. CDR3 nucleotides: TGCGCCAGCAGCTTCGCCGACAGCCCAGAAGAGACCCAGTACTTC. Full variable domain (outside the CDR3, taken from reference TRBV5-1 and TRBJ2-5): KAGVTQTPRYLIKTRGQQVTLSCSPISGHRSVSWYQQTPGQGLQFLFEYFSETQRNKGNFPGRFSGRQFSNSRSEMNVSTLELGDSALYLCASSFADSPEETQYFGPGTRLLVL.

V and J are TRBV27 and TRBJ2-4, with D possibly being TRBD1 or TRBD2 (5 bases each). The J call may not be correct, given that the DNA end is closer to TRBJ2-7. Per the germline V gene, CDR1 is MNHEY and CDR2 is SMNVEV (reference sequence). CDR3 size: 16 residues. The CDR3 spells CASSSGTGTISYEQYF. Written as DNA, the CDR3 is TGTGCCAGCAGTTCCGGCACCGGGACCATCTCCTACGAGCAGTACTTC.

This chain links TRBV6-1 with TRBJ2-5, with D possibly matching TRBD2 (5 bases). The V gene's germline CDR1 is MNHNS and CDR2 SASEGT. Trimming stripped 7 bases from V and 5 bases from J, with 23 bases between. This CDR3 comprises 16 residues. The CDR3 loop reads CASNPLAAGRGETQYF. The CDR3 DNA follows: TGTGCCAGCAACCCTCTCGCGGCCGGGCGAGGGGAGACCCAGTACTTC.

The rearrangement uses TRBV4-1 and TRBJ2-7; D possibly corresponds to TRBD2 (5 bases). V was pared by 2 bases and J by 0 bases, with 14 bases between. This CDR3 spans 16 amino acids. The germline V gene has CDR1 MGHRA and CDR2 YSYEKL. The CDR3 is CASSQIAGPSSYEQYF. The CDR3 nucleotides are TGCGCCAGCAGCCAAATCGCGGGCCCAAGCTCCTACGAGCAGTACTTC.

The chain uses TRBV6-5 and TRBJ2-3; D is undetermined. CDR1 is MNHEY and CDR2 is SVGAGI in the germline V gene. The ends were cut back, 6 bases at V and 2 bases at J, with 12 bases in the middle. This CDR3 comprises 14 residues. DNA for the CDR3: TGTGCCAGCAGACCCTCGATAGTCACAGATACGCAGTATTTT. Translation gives CASRPSIVTDTQYF.

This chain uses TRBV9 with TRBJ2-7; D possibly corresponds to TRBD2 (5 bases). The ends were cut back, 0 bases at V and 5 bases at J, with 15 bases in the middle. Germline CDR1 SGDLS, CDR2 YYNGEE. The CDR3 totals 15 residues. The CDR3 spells CASSVDEGFVHEQYF. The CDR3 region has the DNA TGTGCCAGCAGCGTAGATGAGGGTTTCGTCCACGAGCAGTACTTC.